This T cell receptor beta chain was retrieved from a study of naive and memory T cell subsets. This clonotype was counted many times. As yet, its antigen is unknown. Study-wide findings and caveats: Clonotypes here are unpaired alpha or beta chain sequences. Naive and memory subsets had different power law exponents for TCR abundance.

Both TRBC1 and TRBC2 were covered by a beta constant-region primer of two equimolar oligonucleotides. Nested alpha and beta constant-region primers with the SP2 primer drove four PCR rounds on ligated cDNA. TCRdb re-analysed the UMI-ligation and nested PCR reads in MiXCR, keeping a single row per CDR3 protein. The table includes 70,000 to 95,000 distinct CDR3 sequences, 7% detected once. This CDR3 is built from 14 residues. The V end was cut by 3 bases, the J end by 5 bases, with 13 bases between. J is TRBJ1-1 and V is TRBV12-3 or TRBV12-4, with a possible D match to TRBD1 (6 bases). The sequencing sample was made of central memory CD4+ T cells from blood. The source of this sequence is a human donor in good health. Written as DNA, the CDR3 is TGTGCCAGCAGTTTTAACGGGGGACAAACTGAAGCTTTCTTT. Protein sequence: CASSFNGGQTEAFF.